The source of this T cell receptor (beta chain) is a study of cytomegalovirus exposure and HLA in healthy donors. Whole-study results and caveats: Usually a TCR sequence was rare, but some public TCRs were found in many donors. In a later analysis, about 17,000 TCR beta sequences were associated with HLA alleles at 0.05 false discovery rate. Later analysis suggested links between common viral pathogens and several top significant clusters.

A single count supports this clone. As yet, its antigen is unknown. PCR involved 60 Vbeta and 13 Jbeta primers. Sequencing was performed with immunoSEQ multiplex PCR; in TCRdb, only in-frame clones are kept and a portion is missing. Of 150,000 or so clones in the sample, approximately 82% were seen once. The CDR3 sequence is 14 residues long. CDR1 and CDR2 from the germline V gene are SNHLY and FYNNEI. V lost 6 bases to trimming and J lost 3 bases; unmatched junction nucleotides: 7. The sample comprised PBMCs. The rearrangement joins TRBV2 to TRBJ2-7; 8 positions agree with TRBD1. The sequence was obtained from a male donor in good health and CMV-seronegative. CDR3 loop: CASRLDRVVYEQYF. The CDR3, as DNA: TGTGCCAGCAGATTGGACAGGGTAGTCTACGAGCAGTACTTC.